The TCR beta chain under discussion was sequenced for a study of metastatic and nonmetastatic thyroid tumors. Study-level information: Malignant thyroid and benign thyroid patients provided blood and tumor or nodule tissue whose repertoires were compared.

Trimming stripped 3 bases from V and 5 bases from J, with 5 bases between. This CDR3 has 12 residues. In germline, CDR1 is SNHLY, CDR2 FYNNEI. No patient had received any treatment before thyroid surgery. TCRdb re-called the PCR reads through MiXCR. The sample comprises 25,000 to 35,000 clones, over 15% of which are singletons, and approximately 4.8% rests with the top ten. This clone was found many times. Material: blood. The chain recombines TRBV2 with TRBJ2-1; D unresolved. This receptor was taken from a female donor with papillary thyroid cancer or a benign thyroid nodule (not recorded which). Some clones in this sample may be carry-over from other donors' samples. The CDR3 sequence: CASSDFDNEQFF. DNA of the CDR3: TGTGCCAGCAGTGATTTCGACAATGAGCAGTTCTTC.